The rows below give T cell receptor beta chains drawn from one sample of a study of blood T cell repertoires in COVID-19. Measured with immunoSEQ multiplex PCR; TCRdb has only the in-frame clones, and not every one. This table has about 230,000 clones, roughly 91% appearing once. Sequenced: PBMCs or T cells enriched from blood (not recorded which). Receptors originate from a woman aged 30 to 39 with acute COVID-19. The CDR3 runs from the conserved cysteine through the conserved F or W. The D gene is left open where the match is weak. Part of the rows lack a size; the others show once, few, many or a class for expanded clones.

clone_size v_call d_call cdr3_aa
NA TRBV19 TRBD2 CASSRGLAYNEQFF
NA TRBV5-5 TRBD2 CASRQLAGEQFF
NA TRBV7-2 TRBD2 CASSLERGPDTQYF
NA TRBV29-1 TRBD1 CSGETGTGPNYGYTF
NA TRBV30 TRBD1 CAWRGTDEKLFF
NA TRBV10-3 NA CAISDRDEQYF
NA TRBV6-5 TRBD1 CATRWQGDTGELFF
NA TRBV24-1 NA CATSETENEQFF
NA TRBV13 NA CASQIPGVGGNTIYF
NA TRBV5-4 TRBD2 CASSLYRRESTDTQYF
NA TRBV7-6 NA CASSSEGGNTIYF
NA TRBV19 NA CASSGGLSTDTQYF
NA TRBV19 TRBD1 CASSPARQGPGETQYF
NA TRBV29-1 NA CSTPPDSQETQYF
once TRBV28 TRBD1 CASSRRQGSQAFF
once TRBV10-3 NA CAISGLDFANYGYTF
NA TRBV2 NA CASSGTPPYGYTF
NA TRBV3-1/TRBV3-2 TRBD2 CASSPGLAEQFF
NA TRBV2 NA CASSADDGRREAFF
NA TRBV7-6 NA CASSVTSSADTQYF
NA TRBV7-9 NA CASSPGNYEQYF
NA TRBV5-5 NA CASSITGGGTDTQYF
NA TRBV2 TRBD1 CASSTDRGFQETQYF
NA TRBV4-3 NA CASSQDLGTRGIWPQHF
NA TRBV14 TRBD1 CASSFGTGSAYEQYF
NA TRBV7-9 NA CASSQTSSWEEKLFF
NA TRBV7-2 NA CASSLGGTAGINEQYF
once TRBV5-4 TRBD2 CASSLRRGDTGELFF
NA TRBV28 NA CASRQGGQPQHF
once TRBV19 NA CASKTEYSNQPQHF
once TRBV5-1 TRBD1 CASSWGQGASHEQYF
NA TRBV11-2 NA CASRGTPSYNEQFF
NA TRBV18 NA CASSSWGANEKLFF
NA TRBV30 TRBD1 CAWSAGTGEAYEQYF
few TRBV6-5 TRBD2 CASSYPGTSGYEQYF
NA TRBV6-5 NA CASSYSTGQNEKLFF
NA TRBV19 TRBD1 CASSIPGTAYNEQFF
NA TRBV10-1 NA CASSDVGANTGELFF
NA TRBV15 NA CATSRGAEFGGYTF
NA TRBV7-3 NA CASSLGRNTDTQYF
NA TRBV7-9 TRBD1 CASSLVRGQVKHEQYF
few TRBV2 TRBD2 CASSETPGLADF
NA TRBV25-1 TRBD2 CASSEFGEGTGELFF
NA TRBV6-5 TRBD1 CASSFDRGLSEQYF
NA TRBV25-1 NA CASSDPGRLSYEQYF
NA TRBV28 TRBD1 CASSSQGVYEQYF
NA TRBV6-5 NA CASRTRLRGEAFF